This passage covers 27 T cell receptor beta chains from one sample sequenced in a study of T cells in Graves' hyperthyroidism and ophthalmopathy. Authors of the study amplified TCR beta CDR3 regions from RNA transcripts. The study used the HTBI primer set for a first-round RT-PCR of the TCR CDR3. MiXCR, run by TCRdb on the multiplex PCR reads, gives a single entry per CDR3 protein. The table includes around 360,000 distinct CDR3 sequences, around 15% detected once. Material for sequencing was blood. The receptor set was obtained from a woman aged 55-70 years with Graves' ophthalmopathy.

Ten or more counts support this clonotype. This chain joins TRBV20-1 and TRBJ2-1; 12 positions match TRBD2. This CDR3 spans 17 amino acids. The germline V gene has CDR1 DFQATT and CDR2 SNEGSKA (reference sequence). V trimming: 6 bases; J trimming: 0 bases; junction bases outside the gene matches: 9. The CDR3 bases are TGCAGTGCCAGGACTAGCGGGAAGGGGGGCTCCTACAATGAGCAGTTCTTC. Protein product: CSARTSGKGGSYNEQFF.

This clonotype was observed at least ten times. V and J are TRBV19 and TRBJ1-1; D is unclear. The CDR3 is 12 amino acids. Germline CDR1 is LNHDA and CDR2 is SQIVND (reference sequence). V was clipped by 3 bases and J by 1 base, with 3 bases between them. The CDR3 loop is CASSITNTEAFF. Here the CDR3 DNA reads TGTGCCAGTAGTATCACGAACACTGAAGCTTTCTTT.

This clonotype was counted a few times. The chain couples TRBV6-1 to TRBJ2-1, with D perhaps given as TRBD1 or TRBD2 (6 bases each). V gave up 5 bases and J gave up 4 bases, with 12 bases separating them. This CDR3 is built from 14 residues. In germline, CDR1 is MNHNS, CDR2 SASEGT. This CDR3 is CASSRGEEYNEQFF. In DNA, the CDR3 is TGTGCCAGCAGTAGGGGGGAGGAATACAATGAGCAGTTCTTC.

This clonotype was observed at least ten times. J is TRBJ1-1 and V is TRBV2; tentative D call: TRBD1 (6 bases). Trimming shortened V by 6 bases and J by 3 bases, and 11 bases separated the two germline ends. The length of the CDR3 is 13 residues. The germline CDR1 and CDR2 sequences are SNHLY and FYNNEI. The CDR3 DNA sequence: TGTGCCAGCAGCCAGGGGCGGGACACTGAAGCTTTCTTT. It encodes CASSQGRDTEAFF.

This clonotype was seen only a few times. The rearrangement links TRBV11-2 to TRBJ1-4; no reliable D call. This CDR3 contains 14 residues. The germline V and J ends were trimmed by 5 bases and 5 bases, with 12 bases remaining between them. From germline, CDR1 is SGHAT and CDR2 FQNNGV. The CDR3 loop is CASSREGWNEKLFF. CDR3 bases: TGTGCCAGCAGCCGGGAGGGTTGGAATGAAAAACTGTTTTTT.

This chain connects TRBV11-2 to TRBJ1-5, with no clear D. The CDR3 has 13 residues. With 5 bases removed from V and 5 bases from J, the gap between germline ends came to 10 bases. Germline values: CDR1 SGHAT, CDR2 FQNNGV. CDR3 nucleotides: TGTGCCAGCAGCCTTAGGACGGATCAGCCCCAGCATTTT. This codes for CASSLRTDQPQHF.

V usage is TRBV11-3 and J usage is TRBJ1-1, with TRBD1 matching over 7 bases. V gave up 2 bases and J gave up 0 bases; unmatched junction bases: 15. The germline V gene encodes CDR1 SGHNT and CDR2 YENEEA. The CDR3 totals 19 residues. The CDR3 protein is CASSLRQGMMSSMNTEAFF. The DNA for the CDR3 is TGTGCCAGCAGCTTAAGACAGGGAATGATGAGCTCAATGAACACTGAAGCTTTCTTT.

The rearrangement links TRBV20-1 to TRBJ2-7, with TRBD2 as a possible D gene (5 bases). This CDR3 spans 14 amino acids. V was pared by 3 bases and J by 3 bases, with 15 bases between. Germline CDR1 reads DFQATT; CDR2 reads SNEGSKA (reference sequence). The CDR3 DNA reads as TGCAGTGCTAGTCGTAAGGGAAGCGGCTACGAGCAGTACTTC. Its translation is CSASRKGSGYEQYF.

The chain carries TRBV3-1 and TRBJ2-7; 8 positions match TRBD1. The germline gives CDR1 LGHDT, CDR2 YNNKEL (reference sequence). The trim removed 4 bases at V and 7 bases at J, leaving 9 bases unmatched. CDR3 length: 14 amino acids. Here the CDR3 DNA reads TGTGCCAGCAGCCTCCAGGGGGCGGTACGGGAGCAGTACTTC. As protein: CASSLQGAVREQYF.

This clonotype was detected only a few times. A much larger clone sits a single nucleotide away, making a read error possible. The chain combines TRBV27 with TRBJ2-7, with D perhaps matching TRBD1 (5 bases). Trimming removed 3 bases from V and 0 bases from J, with 12 bases in between. Germline CDR1 is MNHEY and CDR2 is SMNVEV (reference sequence). The CDR3 has 15 residues. The CDR3 DNA sequence: TGTGCCAGCAGTTTCACGGCAGGGTTCTCCTACGAGCAGTACTTC. Its protein product is CASSFTAGFSYEQYF.

This clonotype was seen repeatedly, ten times or more. The CDR3 nucleotides read TGTGCCAGCAGTGCAGTACAGGGCATCACAGATACGCAGTATTTT. This codes for CASSAVQGITDTQYF. This sequence joins TRBV2 and TRBJ2-3, with a tentative D call TRBD1 (6 bases). The CDR3 length is 15 residues. The germline V and J ends were trimmed by 4 bases and 2 bases, with 13 bases remaining between them. CDR1 is SNHLY, CDR2 FYNNEI, per germline.

This clonotype was observed a handful of times. CDR3 residues: CASSLGTTKETQYF. CDR3 nucleotides: TGCGCCAGCAGTCTAGGGACTACCAAAGAGACCCAGTACTTC. The rearrangement uses TRBV4-1 and TRBJ2-5; 7 bases map to TRBD2. The V gene end was trimmed by 6 bases and the J gene end by 3 bases; junction bases not matched to a gene: 7. The CDR3 length is 14 residues. Germline CDR1 MGHRA, CDR2 YSYEKL.

This chain uses TRBV29-1 with TRBJ1-1, with TRBD1 identical over 8 bases. Germline CDR1 SQVTM, CDR2 ANQGSEA. Trimming cost V 4 bases and J 3 bases; bases outside gene matches: 10. There are 15 residues in the CDR3. The CDR3 protein is CSVGPRTGRDTEAFF. As DNA, the CDR3 is TGCAGCGTTGGTCCTCGGACAGGGAGGGACACTGAAGCTTTCTTT.

This clonotype was observed a single time. This chain connects TRBV24-1 to TRBJ2-6; D may be TRBD2 (5 bases). The CDR3 is 18 amino acids. Trimming stripped 1 base from V and 1 base from J, with 13 bases between. CDR1 and CDR2 from the germline V gene are KGHDR and SFDVKD. CDR3 sequence: CATSDFGTSSSGANVLTF. The CDR3 DNA follows: TGTGCCACCAGTGATTTTGGCACTAGTTCGTCTGGGGCCAACGTCCTGACTTTC.

This clonotype was counted ten times or more. The J gene is TRBJ2-1, the V gene TRBV2, with TRBD1 identical over 11 bases. Trimming took 5 bases from V and 8 from J; bases not matched to a gene: 8. Germline V gene data show CDR1 as SNHLY and CDR2 as FYNNEI. This CDR3 has 15 residues. CDR3 region: CASSSGQGEVDEQFF. The CDR3 DNA sequence: TGTGCCAGCAGTTCGGGACAGGGGGAAGTCGATGAGCAGTTCTTC.

The genes are TRBV5-1 and TRBJ2-1, with 7 nucleotides matching TRBD1. Losses at the gene ends were 4 bases for V and 6 bases for J; bases not matched to a gene: 10. The CDR3 sequence is 15 residues long. Germline V CDR1 and CDR2: SGHRS, YFSETQ. CDR3 DNA sequence: TGCGCCAGCAGCCTGACCGGGACAGTACCCAATGAGCAGTTCTTC. Residues: CASSLTGTVPNEQFF.

The table lists this clonotype with many counts. The chain combines TRBV5-1 with TRBJ2-3, with 8 bases that match TRBD2. This CDR3 comprises 14 residues. Looked up from germline, CDR1 is SGHRS and CDR2 is YFSETQ. J was trimmed by 4 bases and V by 6 bases; bases with no gene match: 7. CDR3: CASKMTSASDTQYF. CDR3 DNA sequence: TGCGCCAGCAAGATGACTAGCGCATCAGATACGCAGTATTTT.

This chain connects TRBV4-1 to TRBJ2-1; weak D call: TRBD2 (5 bases). The germline V gene encodes CDR1 MGHRA and CDR2 YSYEKL. Trimming pared 0 bases from V and 7 bases from J, leaving 10 bases between. The CDR3 is 14 amino acids. For the CDR3, the DNA is TGCGCCAGCAGCCAAGATTGGACTCCGAATGAGCAGTTCTTC. This translates into CASSQDWTPNEQFF.

The chain employs TRBV20-1 and TRBJ2-3; TRBD1 matches at 7 bases. The CDR3 sequence is 15 residues long. Germline V lookup: CDR1 DFQATT, CDR2 SNEGSKA (reference sequence). The ends lost 1 base at V and 2 bases at J; junction bases unmatched: 6. The CDR3 is CSARAGTVITDTQYF. CDR3 nucleotides: TGCAGTGCTAGAGCCGGGACAGTTATCACAGATACGCAGTATTTT.

This clonotype has a handful of counts. The chain carries TRBV20-1 and TRBJ2-7; a weak D match, TRBD2 (5 bases). Trimming pared 3 bases from V and 4 bases from J, leaving 13 bases between. The CDR3 extends over 13 amino acids. Per germline, CDR1 DFQATT and CDR2 SNEGSKA (reference sequence). The CDR3 region is CSARVSSQYEQYF. The CDR3 nucleotides are TGCAGTGCTAGGGTTTCTAGCCAATACGAGCAGTACTTC.

This clonotype has at least ten counts. The chain has TRBV2 and TRBJ2-7, with TRBD1 as a possible D gene (5 bases). The V gene lost 7 bases and the J gene lost 1 base, with 14 bases spanning the gap. The CDR3 consists of 14 residues. Per the germline V gene, CDR1 is SNHLY and CDR2 is FYNNEI. The CDR3 here is CASTEQAFSYEQYF. In DNA form, the CDR3 reads TGTGCCAGCACAGAACAGGCCTTTTCCTACGAGCAGTACTTC.

This clonotype was detected many times. This sequence joins TRBV6-1 and TRBJ2-7; D possibly corresponds to TRBD2 (7 bases). This CDR3 has 17 amino acids. With 5 bases removed from V and 4 bases from J, the gap between germline ends came to 24 bases. Germline V gene data show CDR1 as MNHNS and CDR2 as SASEGT. CDR3 nucleotide sequence: TGTGCCAGCAGTTACGGAGGGGGGGCCCTCGGGACTTACGAGCAGTACTTC. This gives the protein CASSYGGGALGTYEQYF.

This clonotype was counted ten times or more. This chain uses TRBV28 with TRBJ1-4, with D unresolved. The CDR3 is 12 residues long. V lost 8 bases to trimming and J lost 10 bases, with 14 bases between them. CDR1 is MDHEN and CDR2 is SYDVKM in the germline V gene. The CDR3 nucleotides read TGTGCCAGCCAAGGACGCGCGGTAAAACTGTTTTTT. It encodes CASQGRAVKLFF.

This clonotype was seen at least ten times. V and J are TRBV3-1 and TRBJ1-1, with no clear D. V was pared by 4 bases and J by 4 bases, with 16 bases between. Germline lookup yields CDR1 LGHDT and CDR2 YNNKEL (reference sequence). The CDR3 sequence is 15 residues long. In DNA, the CDR3 is TGTGCCAGCAGCCTCGGACTGGGTATAGGCACTGAAGCTTTCTTT. Amino acids: CASSLGLGIGTEAFF.

This clonotype was seen ten or more times. The chain combines TRBV20-1 with TRBJ2-5, with TRBD1 as a possible D gene (6 bases). Per germline, CDR1 DFQATT and CDR2 SNEGSKA (reference sequence). V lost 3 bases, J lost 0 bases, and 14 bases lay in between. This CDR3 spans 15 amino acids. CDR3 residues: CSARPGTSYQETQYF. CDR3 bases: TGCAGTGCTAGGCCCGGGACATCGTACCAAGAGACCCAGTACTTC.

This clonotype was recorded many times. The chain joins TRBV30 to TRBJ2-7; D gene unclear. Trimming removed 2 bases from V and 7 bases from J, with 12 bases in between. This CDR3 has 12 residues. Germline-derived CDR1 and CDR2 are GTSNPN and SVGIG (reference sequence). CDR3 DNA sequence: TGTGCCTGGAGTCTTCCGCCCGTTGAGCAGTACTTC. Amino acid sequence: CAWSLPPVEQYF.

This clonotype occurred a few times. The V and J genes are TRBV20-1 and TRBJ1-3; D is unclear. In germline, CDR1 is DFQATT, CDR2 SNEGSKA (reference sequence). V shed 2 bases and J shed 0 bases, with 11 bases lying between them. CDR3 length: 15 amino acids. As DNA, the CDR3 is TGCAGTGCTAGACCCGGAGGGCCCTCTGGAAACACCATATATTTT. Encoded protein: CSARPGGPSGNTIYF.